The present TCR beta chain was sequenced within a study of T-cell memory formation after mild COVID-19. The V and J ends lost 6 bases and 6 bases, in that order; junction bases with no gene match: 5. The CDR3 sequence is 13 residues long. It was 5'RACE with constant-segment primers that produced the TCR alpha and TCR beta cDNA libraries, which carried sample barcodes and UMIs. TCRdb called the 5' RACE reads again in MiXCR, with one record for every CDR3 protein. The sample lists 300,000 to 400,000 distinct CDR3 sequences; roughly an eighth were seen once. This TCR came from a man between 18 and 35 years old who had mild COVID-19 (a few samples of this study predate the infection). Cell type and time point are not known. The chain uses TRBV12-3 or TRBV12-4 and TRBJ2-1, with 7 bases fitting TRBD2. The sample consisted of PBMCs or a T cell subset sorted from them (not recorded which). For the CDR3, the DNA is TGTGCCAGCAGAATGACTAGCCGCAATGAGCAGTTCTTC. Its translation is CASRMTSRNEQFF.